This T cell receptor beta chain was captured by sequencing in a study of Ad26.COV2.S vaccination and SARS-CoV-2 variants. Germline CDR1 reads SGHKS; CDR2 reads YYEKEE (reference sequence). V was cut by 0 bases and J by 5 bases, with 13 bases left in between. This CDR3 has 15 residues. As for treatment: around 19 received Ad26.COV2.S at low or high dose, single or two shots; several received placebo; per-sample allocation not given. Each sample was drawn 63 days after the first injection (of vaccine or placebo). Only in-frame clones appear in the TCRdb table, and some are missing; sequencing was by immunoSEQ multiplex PCR. The sample contains 300,000 to 400,000 clones, about 86% of which appear only once. The study's findings and limits: The placebo group had lower spike-specific TCR breadth than the vaccine recipients did.

This clone was recorded once. Its antigen is unknown. Sequenced material: peripheral blood, taken in a trial of Ad26.COV2.S vaccine versus placebo. The clonotype originates from a person aged 18-60 years who received the Ad26.COV2.S COVID-19 vaccine or a placebo. The genes are TRBV5-5 and TRBJ2-3; no clear D gene. In nucleotides, the CDR3 is TGTGCCAGCAGCTTGGGTACGTTTGCCAGAGATACGCAGTATTTT. This translates into CASSLGTFARDTQYF.